A selection of T cell receptor beta chains follows, all from one sample in a study of PD-1 blockade in classical Hodgkin lymphoma. Only in-frame clones appear in the TCRdb table, and some are missing; sequencing was by immunoSEQ multiplex PCR. The table records roughly 60,000 clones, about nine tenths of them present only once. The sequencing used peripheral blood mononuclear cells (PBMCs), collected at baseline. The receptors stem from a human donor with classical Hodgkin lymphoma. CDR3s include the opening cysteine and the closing phenylalanine or tryptophan. The D gene is left open where the match is weak. Clone size is given for some rows only: seen once, a few or many times, or a class if the clone is expanded.

TRBV5-1	TRBJ2-5	TRBD2	.	TGCGCCAGCAGTCCCGGGACTAGCGGAGAGACCCAGTACTTC	CASSPGTSGETQYF
TRBV13	TRBJ1-3	.	.	TGTGCCAGCAGCGACTCCAGGGGTTCTGGAAACACCATATATTTT	CASSDSRGSGNTIYF
TRBV29-1	TRBJ2-4	.	once	TGCAGCGTTAATACAGGAGCTAGCCATGGAAACATTCAGTACTTC	CSVNTGASHGNIQYF
TRBV5-4	TRBJ2-7	TRBD1	.	TGTGCCAGCAGCTTACAGGACAGGGACTACGAGCAGTACTTC	CASSLQDRDYEQYF
TRBV7-9	TRBJ1-2	TRBD1	.	TGTGCCAGCAGCTCGGACAGGGCCAGCTATGGCTACACCTTC	CASSSDRASYGYTF
TRBV2	TRBJ2-1	.	medium-sized	TGTGCCAGCGGGGTAGGAGTCAATGAGCAGTTCTTC	CASGVGVNEQFF
TRBV19	TRBJ2-2	TRBD2	.	TGTGCCAGTAGTATACGGGGGGTTAGCGGGGAGCTGTTTTTT	CASSIRGVSGELFF
TRBV5-8	TRBJ1-6	.	few	TGTGCCAGCAGCTTAGGGCCACCGCGTGTGAGTTCACCCCTCCACTTT	CASSLGPPRVSSPLHF
TRBV4-1	TRBJ2-7	.	once	TGCGCCAGCAGCCTCCTCCCCGGAAACTCCTACGAGCAGTACTTC	CASSLLPGNSYEQYF
TRBV7-9	TRBJ1-2	.	.	TGTGCCAGCACCTCCGTGGGGGCGACTAACTATGGCTACACCTTC	CASTSVGATNYGYTF
TRBV7-9	TRBJ2-5	TRBD1	once	TGTGCCAGCAGCATCCCCGGGACAGTTGGGGAGACCCAGTACTTC	CASSIPGTVGETQYF